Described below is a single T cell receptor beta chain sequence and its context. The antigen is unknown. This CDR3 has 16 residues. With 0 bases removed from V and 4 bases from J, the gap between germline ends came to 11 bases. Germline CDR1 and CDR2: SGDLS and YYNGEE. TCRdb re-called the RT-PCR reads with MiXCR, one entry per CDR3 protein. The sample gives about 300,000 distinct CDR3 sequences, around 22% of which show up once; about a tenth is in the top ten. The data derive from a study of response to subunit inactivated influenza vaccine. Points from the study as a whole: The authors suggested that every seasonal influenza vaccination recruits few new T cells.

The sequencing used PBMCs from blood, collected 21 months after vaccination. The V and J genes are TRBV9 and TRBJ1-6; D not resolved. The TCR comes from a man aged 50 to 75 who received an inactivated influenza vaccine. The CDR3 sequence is CASSVGAASYNSPLHF. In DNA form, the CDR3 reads TGTGCCAGCAGCGTAGGGGCCGCCTCGTATAATTCACCCCTCCACTTT.